Following are 13 T cell receptor beta chains from one sample sequenced in a study of cytomegalovirus exposure and HLA in healthy donors (dated by TCRdb to about 2017). Library generation was performed with the immunoSEQ multiplex PCR assay. For the multiplex PCR, a mixture combining 60 forward primers for TCR Vbeta segments and 13 reverse primers for TCR Jbeta segments was used. TCRdb took this table from immuneACCESS and kept in-frame rearrangements with V and J called. Such tables lack part of the clones; where checked against another copy, unresolved V genes explain under half of the gap, and the rest is unexplained. The sample records about 200,000 clones, roughly 80% of which are singletons. The top ten clonotypes cover about 0.22% of the sample. The sample was PBMCs. These receptors came from a girl aged 2-10 years in good health and CMV-seronegative.

V usage is TRBV6-1 and J usage is TRBJ2-7, with TRBD2 matching 8 bases. CDR1 is MNHNS and CDR2 is SASEGT in the germline V gene. The CDR3 sequence is 15 residues long. J gave up 2 bases and V 9 bases, and 12 bases lay outside the gene matches. For the CDR3, the DNA is TGTGCCAGTGACGGGGAACTAGCGGTTACCTACGAGCAGTACTTC. It encodes CASDGELAVTYEQYF.

In its sample, this clone was seen once. This rearrangement joins TRBV9 to TRBJ2-1; 8 bases are shared with TRBD2. Losses at the gene ends were 1 base for V and 5 bases for J; bases not matched to a gene: 2. Germline V lookup: CDR1 SGDLS, CDR2 YYNGEE. This CDR3 spans 14 amino acids. This chain's CDR3 is CASSVTSGDNEQFF. The DNA for the CDR3 is TGTGCCAGCAGCGTAACTAGCGGAGACAATGAGCAGTTCTTC. The whole variable domain, remainder taken from reference TRBV9 and TRBJ2-1, is DSGVTQTPKHLITATGQRVTLRCSPRSGDLSVYWYQQSLDQGLQFLIQYYNGEERAKGNILERFSAQQFPDLHSELNLSSLELGDSALYFCASSVTSGDNEQFFGPGTRLTVL.

The genes are TRBV29-1 and TRBJ1-2; TRBD1 might be the D (5 bases). The CDR3 is 15 residues long. The germline CDR1 and CDR2 sequences are SQVTM and ANQGSEA. V dropped 2 bases and J dropped 0 bases, with 13 bases sitting between them. The CDR3 nucleotides read TGCAGCGTTGAAAGGGGACTGGGGGCTAACTATGGCTACACCTTC. Translated: CSVERGLGANYGYTF.

The chain links TRBV11-2 to TRBJ1-1; D is unresolved. Germline-derived CDR1 and CDR2 are SGHAT and FQNNGV. CDR3 size: 12 residues. Trimming cost V 1 base and J 9 bases, with 9 bases left between them. CDR3 residues: CASSLAHDKAFF. The CDR3 DNA is TGTGCCAGCAGCTTAGCTCACGACAAAGCTTTCTTT.

This rearrangement joins TRBV7-9 to TRBJ1-1, with a tentative D call TRBD1 (6 bases). CDR1 SEHNR and CDR2 FQNEAQ come from the germline V gene (reference sequence). CDR3 length: 17 residues. The V end was cut by 5 bases, the J end by 1 base, with 20 bases between. The chain's CDR3 is CASSLLRGDERNTEAFF. The CDR3 DNA sequence: TGTGCCAGCAGCCTACTCAGGGGCGACGAGAGGAACACTGAAGCTTTCTTT.

The chain employs TRBV14 and TRBJ2-7, with TRBD1 as a possible D gene (6 bases). V lost 1 base and J lost 3, with 13 bases in between. The V gene's germline CDR1 is SGHDN and CDR2 FVKESK. CDR3 length: 15 residues. The CDR3 spells CASSQVGGPYYEQYF. CDR3 sequence (DNA): TGTGCCAGCAGCCAAGTTGGGGGCCCTTACTACGAGCAGTACTTC.

The V and J genes are TRBV5-8 and TRBJ2-3, with TRBD2 matching 9 bases. This CDR3 is built from 16 residues. Germline V gene lookup returns CDR1 SGHTS and CDR2 YDEGEE. Unmatched junction bases numbered 6, after V lost 4 bases and J lost 0 bases. The CDR3: CASSTPTSGSTDTQYF. As DNA, the CDR3 is TGTGCCAGCAGCACGCCTACTAGCGGGAGCACAGATACGCAGTATTTT. Full variable domain (rest looked up from reference TRBV5-8 and TRBJ2-3): EAGVTQSPTHLIKTRGQQATLRCSPISGHTSVYWYQQALGLGLQFLLWYDEGEERNRGNFPPRFSGRQFPNYSSELNVNALELEDSALYLCASSTPTSGSTDTQYFGPGTRLTVL.

This clone occurred once. V gene TRBV29-1 combines with J gene TRBJ1-1, with a possible D match to TRBD1 (5 bases). Trimming took 3 bases from V and 0 from J, leaving 20 bases between them. CDR1 and CDR2 (germline): SQVTM, ANQGSEA. The CDR3 runs 17 residues. The CDR3 here is CSVDSGLYSLMNTEAFF. Written as DNA, the CDR3 is TGCAGCGTTGATTCGGGACTCTATTCGTTAATGAACACTGAAGCTTTCTTT.

The chain carries TRBV13 and TRBJ1-2; the D gene is possibly TRBD1 (6 bases). Germline loops: CDR1 PRHDT, CDR2 FYEKMQ (reference sequence). Trimming removed 5 bases from V and 8 bases from J, with 12 bases in between. The CDR3 covers 12 residues. The CDR3 DNA reads as TGTGCCAGCAGCGTCGGACAGCGGGGCTACACCTTC. As protein: CASSVGQRGYTF.

The gene calls are TRBV4-1 and TRBJ1-3; D is possibly TRBD1 (5 bases). This CDR3 region has 16 residues. The germline gives CDR1 MGHRA, CDR2 YSYEKL. V shed 6 bases and J shed 9 bases, with 24 bases lying between them. This chain's CDR3 is CASSSIGNPRRGTIYF. The CDR3 nucleotides are TGCGCCAGCAGTTCTATAGGGAATCCCCGGAGGGGCACCATATATTTT.

The genes are TRBV25-1 and TRBJ2-7; possible D gene TRBD2, 6 bases. V was cut by 4 bases and J by 1 base, with 17 bases left in between. Per germline, CDR1 MGHDK and CDR2 SYGVNS. This CDR3 contains 16 residues. CDR3 residues: CASSGTEGTSSYEQYF. In DNA, the CDR3 is TGTGCCAGCAGTGGGACGGAGGGGACCTCTTCCTACGAGCAGTACTTC.

The rearrangement links TRBV6-1 to TRBJ1-5; D ambiguous. Trimming removed 6 bases from V and 3 bases from J, with 6 bases in between. The germline V gene encodes CDR1 MNHNS and CDR2 SASEGT. This CDR3 region has 12 residues. CDR3 sequence reads: CASRQPNQPQHF. Here the CDR3 DNA reads TGTGCCAGCAGACAGCCCAATCAGCCCCAGCATTTT.

The V gene is TRBV5-1, the J gene TRBJ1-1, with TRBD1 identical over 8 bases. Per the germline V gene, CDR1 is SGHRS and CDR2 is YFSETQ. V was pared by 4 bases and J by 9 bases, with 11 bases of the junction left unmatched. The CDR3 runs to 14 residues. CDR3 bases: TGCGCCAGCAGCCTGCGGGCCGACAGGGGTAAAGCTTTCTTT. This gives the protein CASSLRADRGKAFF. The variable domain in full, with the rest retrieved from reference TRBV5-1 and TRBJ1-1, is KAGVTQTPRYLIKTRGQQVTLSCSPISGHRSVSWYQQTPGQGLQFLFEYFSETQRNKGNFPGRFSGRQFSNSRSEMNVSTLELGDSALYLCASSLRADRGKAFFGQGTRLTVV.